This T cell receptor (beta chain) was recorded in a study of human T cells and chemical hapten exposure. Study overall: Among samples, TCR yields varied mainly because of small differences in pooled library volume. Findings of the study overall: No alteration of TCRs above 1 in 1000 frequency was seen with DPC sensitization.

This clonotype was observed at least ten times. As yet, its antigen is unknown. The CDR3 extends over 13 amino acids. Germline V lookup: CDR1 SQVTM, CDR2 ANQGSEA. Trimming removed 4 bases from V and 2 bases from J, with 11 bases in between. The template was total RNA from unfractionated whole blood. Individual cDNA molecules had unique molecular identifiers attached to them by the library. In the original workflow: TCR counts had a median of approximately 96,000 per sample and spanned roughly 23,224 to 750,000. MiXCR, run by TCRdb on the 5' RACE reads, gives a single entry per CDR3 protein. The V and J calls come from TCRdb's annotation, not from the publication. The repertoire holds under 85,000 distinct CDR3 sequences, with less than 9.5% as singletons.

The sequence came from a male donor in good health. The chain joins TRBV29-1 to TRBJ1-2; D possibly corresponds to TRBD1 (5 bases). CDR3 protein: CSVARETNYGYTF. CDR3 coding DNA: TGCAGCGTTGCCAGGGAGACCAACTATGGCTACACCTTC.